This T cell receptor (beta chain) was sequenced for a study of neoadjuvant anti-PD-1 for oral cavity cancer. The assay was immunoSEQ multiplex PCR, and TCRdb's table has in-frame clones only and misses some. The table includes some 33,000 clones, 70% to 80% detected once. Time point denoted: after neoadjuvant nivolumab, at surgical resection. This clonotype originated in a person aged 35-79 years with oral cavity squamous cell carcinoma. Sequenced here: PBMCs, sampled after nivolumab (anti-PD-1) treatment.

This chain's CDR3 is CASSLDMNTEAFF. Here the CDR3 DNA reads TGTGCCAGCAGCCTTGACATGAACACTGAAGCTTTCTTT. The chain combines TRBV7-9 with TRBJ1-1; D is uncertain. V was shortened by 5 bases and J by 0 bases, with 7 bases between the two germline ends. Germline V gives CDR1 SEHNR, CDR2 FQNEAQ (reference sequence). The CDR3 runs 13 residues.